This is a list of T cell receptor beta chains from one sample in a study of blood T cell repertoires in COVID-19. Some clones are missing from TCRdb's copy, which holds only in-frame ones; the method was immunoSEQ multiplex PCR. The table lists 150,000 to 200,000 clones, roughly 89% of them singletons. Sequencing was performed on peripheral blood. These receptors were collected from a man over 45 with acute or convalescent COVID-19. Each CDR3 is given without its conserved first and last residue. The D gene is left open where the match is weak. The size entry is marked missing in some rows and otherwise reads once, few, many or a size class.

ATSDPQGATVGETQY	TRBJ2-5	TRBV24-1	TRBD1	.
ASSLTPGTGGRELF	TRBJ2-2	TRBV5-1	TRBD1	.
ASSAGQNNSPLH	TRBJ1-6	TRBV9	.	.
ASSMGQGSPSNQPQH	TRBJ1-5	TRBV19	TRBD1	.
ASTHSGGPPYEQF	TRBJ2-1	TRBV19	TRBD2	.
ASSQGTGGKPQH	TRBJ1-5	TRBV3-1/TRBV3-2	TRBD1	.
ASSVGQGLSIQY	TRBJ2-4	TRBV5-1	TRBD1	few
ASSPVGTSYLRS	TRBJ2-7	TRBV7-2	TRBD2	.
ASSGGQRGAGELF	TRBJ2-2	TRBV9	.	.
ASSSLAGQETQY	TRBJ2-5	TRBV7-2	TRBD2	.
ACRYRGPSEKLF	TRBJ1-4	TRBV30	TRBD1	.
ASSLGTTGTEAF	TRBJ1-1	TRBV11-2	.	once
ASSSDRGNQPQH	TRBJ1-5	TRBV9	.	.
ASSEGLAGINEQF	TRBJ2-1	TRBV2	TRBD2	.
ASSPWPQGRSTEAF	TRBJ1-1	TRBV11-2	.	.
ASRGQVVSSTEAF	TRBJ1-1	TRBV6-1	TRBD1	.